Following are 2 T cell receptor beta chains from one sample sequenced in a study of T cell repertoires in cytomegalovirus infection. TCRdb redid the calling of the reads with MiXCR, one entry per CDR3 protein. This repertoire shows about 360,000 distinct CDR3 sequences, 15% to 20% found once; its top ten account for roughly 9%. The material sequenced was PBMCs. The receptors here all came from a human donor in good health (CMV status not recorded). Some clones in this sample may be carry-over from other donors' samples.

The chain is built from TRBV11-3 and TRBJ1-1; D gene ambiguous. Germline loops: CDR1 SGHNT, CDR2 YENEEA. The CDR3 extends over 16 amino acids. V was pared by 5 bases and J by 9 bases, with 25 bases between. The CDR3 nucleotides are TGTGCCAGCAGCGGGGTTAGGACCGATCCCGCTATAAAAGCTTTCTTT. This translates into CASSGVRTDPAIKAFF.

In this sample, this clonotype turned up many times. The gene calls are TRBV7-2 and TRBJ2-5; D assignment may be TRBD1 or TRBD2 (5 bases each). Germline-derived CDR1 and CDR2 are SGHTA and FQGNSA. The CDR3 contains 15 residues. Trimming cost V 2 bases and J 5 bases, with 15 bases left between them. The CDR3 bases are TGTGCCAGCAGCTTATATCGGGACCTCGGCGAGACCCAGTACTTC. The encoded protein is CASSLYRDLGETQYF.